The entry below describes one TCR beta chain. What it binds is not known. Time point here: newly diagnosed GD, antithyroid drugs for less than 3 months. The authors made the TCR library using RNA they extracted from PBMCs. The sample comes from a study of regulatory T cells in long-lasting Graves disease. Study-wide points: TRBV28, TRBJ1-2 and TRBJ2-5 emerged as the favored segments in persistent disease.

Libraries of TCR beta came from iRepertoire HTBI primers plus Arm-PCR of CDR3 regions. In the authors' workflow: Among the samples, some 68 TRBV and around 13 TRBJ segments were identified. TCRdb itself ran the multiplex PCR reads through MiXCR, one entry per CDR3 protein. The V and J calls shown here were made by TCRdb, not taken from the authors' results. The top ten clones hold about 25% of a sample with 400,000 to 500,000 distinct CDR3 sequences, roughly 15% of them seen once. CDR1 and CDR2 (germline): LNHNV, YYDKDF (reference sequence). The V end lost 6 bases, the J end lost 4 bases, and 13 bases lay between the germline ends. The CDR3 is made up of 14 amino acids. This same sample was also taken into another study, of T cells in Graves' hyperthyroidism and ophthalmopathy.

Sample: peripheral blood mononuclear cells (PBMCs), taken at new diagnosis, from a patient treated with antithyroid drugs. This receptor was obtained from a woman in her late teens or twenties with Graves disease. The chain is built from TRBV15 and TRBJ1-3; D uncertain. CDR3 DNA: TGTGCCACCAGTCGACGCGAGGCCGGAAACACCATATATTTT. Amino acids: CATSRREAGNTIYF.